This T cell receptor (beta chain) was observed in a study of human CD8 memory T cell subsets. Study-level points and caveats: Stem-like memory T cell repertoires overlapped minimally with precursor exhausted T cell repertoires. Greater diversity in stem-like memory than precursor exhausted T cells was suggested by Chao1 estimates.

UMI-labeled 5' RACE yielded the TCR beta libraries. Per the study methods: Functional CDR3 beta clonotypes, numbering between roughly 2,800 and 18,000, were present in each TCR beta library. With the 5' RACE reads reprocessed, TCRdb shows one record per CDR3 protein and no DNA. TCRdb assigned the V and J calls; the authors' analysis was not used. The sample holds some 7,000 distinct CDR3 sequences. Remarks on this clonotype: Its antigen remains unknown.

CCR7+ PD-1+ TIGIT+ early memory CD8+ T cells with exhausted-like traits constituted the TPEX cells. From duplicate vials of about 140,000 sorted CD8+ T cells per subset, RNA was isolated. There are 14 residues in the CDR3. Germline V gene lookup returns CDR1 DFQATT and CDR2 SNEGSKA (reference sequence). V usage is TRBV20-1 and J usage is TRBJ1-2. The sequenced material came from CD8+ T cells from PBMCs. This receptor was obtained from a human donor in good health. Here the CDR3 reads CSARVESVNYGYTF.